Described below is a single T cell receptor (beta chain) sequence and its context. The assay was immunoSEQ multiplex PCR, and TCRdb's table has in-frame clones only and misses some. The sample shows tens of thousands of clones, around four fifths of them seen only once. Germline trimming cut 5 bases from V and 5 bases from J; bases unmatched to any gene: 8. The CDR3 loop spans 15 amino acids. Germline V CDR1 and CDR2: SGHTA, FQGTGA. Time point defined: after dendritic cell vaccination, including at tumor progression/relapse. Only patients with spare fresh-frozen tumor and over two years of follow-up were included. Blood PBMC samples: pre-vaccination, two weeks post third vaccination, and at tumor progression. This sample is part of a study of glioma-infiltrating T cells after dendritic cell vaccination.

This clonotype was obtained from a human donor with glioblastoma. The source was blood, collected after dendritic cell vaccination. This chain joins TRBV7-3 and TRBJ2-7, with 11 bases fitting TRBD2. CDR3 sequence: CASSISSGGFNEQYF. Here the CDR3 DNA reads TGTGCCAGCAGCATCTCTAGCGGGGGGTTCAACGAGCAGTACTTC.